The 25 T cell receptor beta chains given below trace back to one sample, sequenced in a study of blood T cell repertoires in COVID-19. Method: immunoSEQ multiplex PCR; TCRdb's copy keeps in-frame clones and lacks some. Counted here are some 230,000 clones, approximately 83% occurring once; the ten biggest clones make up 1.3%. The sequenced sample was PBMCs or T cells enriched from blood (not recorded which). These receptor sequences come from a woman aged 40 to 49 with acute COVID-19.

This clone was seen repeatedly, ten times or more. No conserved phenylalanine or tryptophan ends this CDR3, so it is likely a read error. No DNA is shown, since the ends of the CDR3 on it are uncertain; the CDR3 is the one TCRdb lists. This CDR3 reads CASSPGQGSVRV. The chain links TRBV12-3 or TRBV12-4 to TRBJ1-2; the table calls TRBD1, which could not be checked here. With termini counted, the CDR3 has 12 amino acids.

The chain carries TRBV5-1 and TRBJ2-5, with D possibly matching TRBD2 (7 bases). The CDR3 is 14 amino acids. The V gene's germline CDR1 is SGHRS and CDR2 YFSETQ. V was cut by 1 base and J by 5 bases, with 12 bases left in between. The CDR3 DNA sequence: TGCGCCAGCAGCTTGTCACAGGGAGGGGAGACCCAGTACTTC. This codes for CASSLSQGGETQYF.

The chain couples TRBV9 to TRBJ1-5, with 8 bases matching TRBD1. Unmatched junction bases numbered 2, after V lost 4 bases and J lost 2 bases. CDR1 and CDR2 from the germline V gene are SGDLS and YYNGEE. This CDR3 spans 14 amino acids. As DNA, the CDR3 is TGTGCCAGCAGCATGACAGGGGGCAATCAGCCCCAGCATTTT. Translating it yields CASSMTGGNQPQHF.

This chain joins TRBV5-1 and TRBJ2-2; TRBD2 might be the D (5 bases). V was cut by 4 bases and J by 3 bases, with 10 bases left in between. The CDR3 length is 14 residues. CDR1 is SGHRS and CDR2 is YFSETQ in the germline V gene. CDR3 protein: CASSALLDTGELFF. CDR3 nucleotides: TGCGCCAGCAGCGCCTTACTAGACACCGGGGAGCTGTTTTTT.

The chain recombines TRBV19 with TRBJ2-1; 10 nucleotides line up with TRBD2. This CDR3 is built from 15 residues. CDR1 LNHDA and CDR2 SQIVND come from the germline V gene (reference sequence). V shed 5 bases, J shed 4 bases, and the junction held 5 bases outside the gene matches. The chain's CDR3 is CASSVSGGMYNEQFF. The CDR3 DNA sequence: TGTGCCAGTAGTGTTAGCGGGGGGATGTACAATGAGCAGTTCTTC.

Only a few counts were recorded for this clone. The chain uses TRBV2 and TRBJ2-1, with D maybe TRBD1 (6 bases). The germline CDR1 and CDR2 sequences are SNHLY and FYNNEI. The CDR3 is 14 residues long. Trimming cost V 4 bases and J 9 bases, with 16 bases left between them. CDR3 nucleotide sequence: TGTGCCAGCAGTGTGTCCAGGGGTGCCGGTGAGCAGTTCTTC. It encodes CASSVSRGAGEQFF. The variable domain in full, completed from reference TRBV2 and TRBJ2-1, reads EPEVTQTPSHQVTQMGQEVILRCVPISNHLYFYWYRQILGQKVEFLVSFYNNEISEKSEIFDDQFSVERPDGSNFTLKIRSTKLEDSAMYFCASSVSRGAGEQFFGPGTRLTVL.

This clone was counted once. The DNA of the CDR3 is TGTGCCAGCAGTTACCGCCCCAGGGGAATTAGCAATCAGCCCCAGCATTTT. It yields the protein CASSYRPRGISNQPQHF. The genes are TRBV6-7 and TRBJ1-5, with a possible D match to TRBD1 (6 bases). TRBV6-7 is recorded as an ORF, its role being uncertain. The CDR3 has 17 residues. Between the trimmed V and J ends, which lost 2 bases and 0 bases, there was a span of 14 bases.

The chain is built from TRBV7-6 and TRBJ2-1; D perhaps matches TRBD1 (5 bases). V gave up 0 bases and J gave up 8 bases, with 14 bases separating them. The CDR3 runs 15 residues. Germline V lookup: CDR1 SGHVS, CDR2 FNYEAQ. CDR3 bases: TGTGCCAGCAGCTTAGCGGCAGGGCATCGGGATGAGCAGTTCTTC. This translates into CASSLAAGHRDEQFF.

The V gene is TRBV20-1, the J gene TRBJ1-6, with 7 bases fitting TRBD1. The CDR3 loop spans 9 amino acids. Germline values: CDR1 DFQATT, CDR2 SNEGSKA (reference sequence). The CDR3 bases are TGCCCAGGGGGTTCACCCCTCCACTTT. This encodes CPGGSPLHF.

The rearrangement joins TRBV7-9 to TRBJ1-2; TRBD1 is a possible D gene (5 bases). The germline V and J ends were trimmed by 6 bases and 6 bases, with 14 bases remaining between them. CDR1 is SEHNR, CDR2 FQNEAQ, per germline (reference sequence). This CDR3 has 13 residues. CDR3 in amino acids: CASRPRGDDGYTF. CDR3 DNA sequence: TGTGCCAGCAGGCCTCGGGGGGACGATGGCTACACCTTC. The variable domain in full, with the rest retrieved from reference TRBV7-9 and TRBJ1-2, is DTGVSQNPRHKITKRGQNVTFRCDPISEHNRLYWYRQTLGQGPEFLTYFQNEAQLEKSRLLSDRFSAERPKGSFSTLEIQRTEQGDSAMYLCASRPRGDDGYTFGSGTRLTVV.

The chain carries TRBV18 and TRBJ2-1; D gene unclear. In germline, CDR1 is KGHSH, CDR2 LQKENI. This CDR3 spans 13 amino acids. Between the trimmed V and J ends, which lost 1 base and 8 bases, there was a span of 9 bases. The chain's CDR3 is CASSPRTTYEQFF. CDR3 in DNA: TGTGCCAGCTCACCACGAACTACCTATGAGCAGTTCTTC.

This clone has a handful of counts. V is TRBV5-1 and J is TRBJ2-7, with D unclear. Trimming shortened V by 2 bases and J by 2 bases, and 5 bases separated the two germline ends. The length of the CDR3 is 12 residues. The germline V gene has CDR1 SGHRS and CDR2 YFSETQ. DNA of the CDR3: TGCGCCAGCAGCTTAACAACCTACGAGCAGTACTTC. Protein: CASSLTTYEQYF.

The chain joins TRBV10-3 to TRBJ1-1, with D maybe TRBD1 (6 bases). Trimming pared 0 bases from V and 7 bases from J, leaving 12 bases between. The CDR3 length is 14 residues. Germline values: CDR1 ENHRY, CDR2 SYGVKD. In nucleotides, the CDR3 is TGTGCCATCAGTGAGTCAAAGGACAGAGATGAAGCTTTCTTT. This translates into CAISESKDRDEAFF.

This clone was detected only a few times. The rearrangement joins TRBV3-1 (or the pseudogene TRBV3-2) to TRBJ1-2; 7 nucleotides line up with TRBD1. V gave up 1 base and J gave up 4 bases; unmatched junction bases: 6. The CDR3 is 15 residues long. The germline V gene has CDR1 LGHDT and CDR2 YNNKEL (reference sequence). The CDR3 sequence: CASSQGTGAGYGYTF. In DNA, the CDR3 is TGTGCCAGCAGCCAAGGAACAGGGGCCGGCTATGGCTACACCTTC.

The chain uses TRBV28 and TRBJ1-3; 9 nucleotides align to TRBD1. CDR3 length: 17 residues. The germline V gene encodes CDR1 MDHEN and CDR2 SYDVKM. Trimming cost V 5 bases and J 0 bases; bases outside gene matches: 8. Written as DNA, the CDR3 is TGTGCCAGCAGTCAGACAGAGACAGGGGGCTCTGGAAACACCATATATTTT. This sequence encodes CASSQTETGGSGNTIYF.

This clone has only one observation. This chain links TRBV7-9 with TRBJ1-6, with D perhaps matching TRBD1 (5 bases). This CDR3 spans 17 amino acids. Germline V CDR1 and CDR2: SEHNR, FQNEAQ (reference sequence). The V end was cut by 3 bases, the J end by 0 bases, with 12 bases between. CDR3 sequence: CASSFSTGVSYNSPLHF. CDR3 DNA: TGTGCCAGCAGCTTTTCCACAGGAGTCTCCTATAATTCACCCCTCCACTTT.

This clone was counted ten times or more. The chain couples TRBV14 to TRBJ1-1; D is ambiguous. The CDR3 totals 17 residues. V was cut by 0 bases and J by 3 bases, with 17 bases left in between. Germline V gives CDR1 SGHDN, CDR2 FVKESK. The CDR3 sequence: CASSQDPRFQRDTEAFF. The CDR3 DNA follows: TGTGCCAGCAGCCAAGACCCTCGGTTCCAACGGGACACTGAAGCTTTCTTT.

V usage is TRBV11-2 and J usage is TRBJ1-3; TRBD1 aligns across 10 bases. This CDR3 spans 16 amino acids. CDR1 is SGHAT, CDR2 FQNNGV, per germline. V lost 1 base, J lost 0 bases, and 0 bases stayed unmatched. CDR3 DNA: TGTGCCAGCAGCTTAGGGACAGGGGGCTCTGGAAACACCATATATTTT. Its protein is CASSLGTGGSGNTIYF.

About this clone itself: Other DNA sequences in this specimen translate into the identical CDR3. The V gene is TRBV7-9, the J gene TRBJ1-1; maybe TRBD1 (5 bases). Germline V gene sequence: CDR1 SEHNR, CDR2 FQNEAQ (reference sequence). V shed 1 base and J shed 4 bases, with 10 bases lying between them. The CDR3 totals 14 residues. CDR3 nucleotide sequence: TGTGCCAGCAGCTTAGGTGTCGGGGGCACTGAAGCTTTCTTT. Translation gives CASSLGVGGTEAFF. The complete variable domain, with remaining parts taken from reference TRBV7-9 and TRBJ1-1, reads DTGVSQNPRHKITKRGQNVTFRCDPISEHNRLYWYRQTLGQGPEFLTYFQNEAQLEKSRLLSDRFSAERPKGSFSTLEIQRTEQGDSAMYLCASSLGVGGTEAFFGQGTRLTVV.

In this sample, this clone turned up a few times. V and J are TRBV4-1 and TRBJ2-3; maybe TRBD2 (7 bases). Germline-derived CDR1 and CDR2 are MGHRA and YSYEKL. CDR3 length: 17 amino acids. Trimming cost V 0 bases and J 5 bases, with 18 bases left between them. CDR3 coding DNA: TGCGCCAGCAGCCAAGATCGTTGGGGGGGGGCCGGAGATACGCAGTATTTT. The encoded protein is CASSQDRWGGAGDTQYF.

The rearrangement uses TRBV10-2 and TRBJ1-1; 8 nucleotides align to TRBD1. Germline trimming cut 6 bases from V and 5 bases from J; bases unmatched to any gene: 5. The CDR3 contains 13 residues. Looked up from germline, CDR1 is WSHSY and CDR2 is SAAADI. CDR3 sequence (DNA): TGCGCCAGCAGGGACAGGGTCAGGACTGAAGCTTTCTTT. This codes for CASRDRVRTEAFF.

This sequence joins TRBV7-3 and TRBJ2-1, with 8 bases aligning to TRBD2. Germline loops: CDR1 SGHTA, CDR2 FQGTGA. V lost 2 bases to trimming and J lost 10 bases; unmatched junction nucleotides: 4. The CDR3 runs 13 residues. CDR3 sequence: CASSLVAGREQFF. CDR3 bases: TGTGCCAGCAGCTTAGTAGCGGGAAGGGAGCAGTTCTTC.

The genes are TRBV27 and TRBJ2-7; D perhaps matches TRBD2 (6 bases). The V gene's germline CDR1 is MNHEY and CDR2 SMNVEV (reference sequence). The CDR3 runs 14 residues. V was shortened by 1 base and J by 3 bases, with 10 bases between the two germline ends. Written as DNA, the CDR3 is TGTGCCAGCAGTTTATACCGGGACTTCTACGAGCAGTACTTC. This gives the protein CASSLYRDFYEQYF.

This chain connects TRBV5-8 to TRBJ2-2; the match to TRBD2 covers 10 bases. There are 15 residues in the CDR3. The V and J ends lost 3 bases and 1 base, in that order; junction bases with no gene match: 0. Germline values: CDR1 SGHTS, CDR2 YDEGEE. The CDR3 DNA sequence: TGTGCCAGCAGCTGGACTAGCGGGAACACCGGGGAGCTGTTTTTT. It yields the protein CASSWTSGNTGELFF.

This clone was detected a few times. The chain combines TRBV6-1 with TRBJ1-2; D perhaps matches TRBD1 (5 bases). The germline V gene has CDR1 MNHNS and CDR2 SASEGT. The CDR3 covers 14 residues. Trimming shortened V by 2 bases and J by 7 bases, and 14 bases separated the two germline ends. CDR3 region: CASSERGPSSGYTF. The CDR3 DNA sequence: TGTGCCAGCAGTGAAAGGGGTCCGAGCTCTGGCTACACCTTC.